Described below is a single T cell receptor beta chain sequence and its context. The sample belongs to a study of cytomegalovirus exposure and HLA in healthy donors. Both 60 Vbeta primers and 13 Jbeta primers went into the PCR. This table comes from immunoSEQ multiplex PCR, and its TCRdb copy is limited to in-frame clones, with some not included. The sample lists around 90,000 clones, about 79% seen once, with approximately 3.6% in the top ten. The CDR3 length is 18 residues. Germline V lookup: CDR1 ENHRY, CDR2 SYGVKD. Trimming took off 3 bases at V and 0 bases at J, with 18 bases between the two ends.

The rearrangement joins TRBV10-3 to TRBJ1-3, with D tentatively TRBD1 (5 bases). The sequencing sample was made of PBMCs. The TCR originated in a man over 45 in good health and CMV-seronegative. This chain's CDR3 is CAISDPSRGMNSGNTIYF. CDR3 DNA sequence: TGTGCCATCAGTGATCCCAGTCGGGGGATGAACTCTGGAAACACCATATATTTT.